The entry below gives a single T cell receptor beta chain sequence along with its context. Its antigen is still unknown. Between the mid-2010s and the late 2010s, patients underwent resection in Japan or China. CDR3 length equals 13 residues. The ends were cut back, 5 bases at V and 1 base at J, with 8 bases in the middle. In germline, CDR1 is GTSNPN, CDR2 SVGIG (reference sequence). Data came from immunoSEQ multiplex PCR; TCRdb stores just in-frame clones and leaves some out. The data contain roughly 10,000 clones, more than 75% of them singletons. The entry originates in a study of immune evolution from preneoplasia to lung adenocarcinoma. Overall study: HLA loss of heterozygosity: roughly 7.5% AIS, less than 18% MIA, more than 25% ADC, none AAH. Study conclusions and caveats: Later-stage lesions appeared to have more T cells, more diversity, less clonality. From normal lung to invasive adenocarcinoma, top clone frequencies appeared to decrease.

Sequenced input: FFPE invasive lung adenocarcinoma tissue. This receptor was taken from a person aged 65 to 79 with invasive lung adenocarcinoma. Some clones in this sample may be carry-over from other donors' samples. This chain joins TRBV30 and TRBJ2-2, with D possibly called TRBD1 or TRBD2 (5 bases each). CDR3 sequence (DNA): TGTGCCTGGCTGGGACGGAACACCGGGGAGCTGTTTTTT. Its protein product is CAWLGRNTGELFF.